This TCR beta chain appears in the sequencing data of a study of regulatory T cells in long-lasting Graves disease. Study overall: Graves' patients who were just diagnosed had used antithyroid drugs for under 3 months.

Time point given: newly diagnosed GD, antithyroid drugs for less than 3 months. Following extraction of RNA from PBMCs, that RNA was used to make the TCR library. As a group, patients came from one endocrinology department in Xi'an, China. For TCR beta, libraries came from iRepertoire HTBI primers and Arm-PCR of CDR3 regions. TCRdb re-analysed the multiplex PCR reads in MiXCR, keeping a single row per CDR3 protein. This sample has hundreds of thousands of distinct CDR3 sequences; approximately 15% occur once, and the top ten carry under 20%. V gave up 5 bases and J gave up 7 bases; unmatched junction bases: 11. CDR3 length: 15 residues. This clonotype was seen many times. The same sample was also studied in work on T cells in Graves' hyperthyroidism and ophthalmopathy.

The source is a woman aged 25-40 years with Graves disease. Source: peripheral blood mononuclear cells (PBMCs), taken at new diagnosis, from a patient treated with antithyroid drugs. The chain has TRBV12-3 or TRBV12-4 and TRBJ2-3; TRBD1 matches at 8 bases. CDR3 bases: TGTGCCAGCAGTCCTGGACAGGGTGTGGTGAATACGCAGTATTTT. It codes for CASSPGQGVVNTQYF.